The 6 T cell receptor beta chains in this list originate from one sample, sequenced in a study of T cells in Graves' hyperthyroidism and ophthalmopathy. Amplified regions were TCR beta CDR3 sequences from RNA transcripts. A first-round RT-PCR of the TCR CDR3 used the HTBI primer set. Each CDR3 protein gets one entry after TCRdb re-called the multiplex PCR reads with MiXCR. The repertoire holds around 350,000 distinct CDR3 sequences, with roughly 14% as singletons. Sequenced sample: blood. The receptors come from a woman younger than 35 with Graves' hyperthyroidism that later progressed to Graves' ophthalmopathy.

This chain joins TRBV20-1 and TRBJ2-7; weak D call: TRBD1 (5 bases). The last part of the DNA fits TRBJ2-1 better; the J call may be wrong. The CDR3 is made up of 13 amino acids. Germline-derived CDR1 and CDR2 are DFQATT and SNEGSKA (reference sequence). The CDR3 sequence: CSADTPSSYEQFF. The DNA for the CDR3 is TGCAGTGCGGACACCCCGAGCTCCTACGAGCAGTTCTTC.

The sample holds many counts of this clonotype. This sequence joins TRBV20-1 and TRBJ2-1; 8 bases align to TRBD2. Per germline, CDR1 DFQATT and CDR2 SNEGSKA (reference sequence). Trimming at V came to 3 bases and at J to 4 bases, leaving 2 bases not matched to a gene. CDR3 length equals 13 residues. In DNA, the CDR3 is TGCAGTGCTAGGACTAGCGCTTACAATGAGCAGTTCTTC. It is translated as CSARTSAYNEQFF.

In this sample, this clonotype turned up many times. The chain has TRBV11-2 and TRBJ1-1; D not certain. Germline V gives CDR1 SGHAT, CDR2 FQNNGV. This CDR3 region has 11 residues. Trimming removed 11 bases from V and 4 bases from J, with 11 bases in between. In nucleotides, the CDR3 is TGTGCCGTCCCACGGGGCACTGAAGCTTTCTTT. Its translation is CAVPRGTEAFF.

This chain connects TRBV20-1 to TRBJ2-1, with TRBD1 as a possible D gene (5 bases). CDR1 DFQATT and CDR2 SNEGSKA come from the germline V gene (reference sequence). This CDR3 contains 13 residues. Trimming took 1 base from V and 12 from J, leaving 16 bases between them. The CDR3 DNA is TGCAGTGCTAGAGTGGGTGCGTCTAGGGGGCAGTTCTTC. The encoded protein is CSARVGASRGQFF.

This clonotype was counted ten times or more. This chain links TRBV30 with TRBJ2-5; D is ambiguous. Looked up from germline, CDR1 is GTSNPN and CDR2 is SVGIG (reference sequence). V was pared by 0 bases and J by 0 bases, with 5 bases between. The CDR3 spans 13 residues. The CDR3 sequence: CAWSVQNQETQYF. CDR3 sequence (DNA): TGTGCCTGGAGTGTTCAGAACCAAGAGACCCAGTACTTC.

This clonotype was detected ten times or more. The CDR3 DNA reads TGTGCCAGCAGCGTAGGGTGGGAGGGCAACGAGCAGTACTTC. The encoded protein is CASSVGWEGNEQYF. The gene calls are TRBV9 and TRBJ2-7, with 7 bases matching TRBD2. This CDR3 comprises 14 residues. V trimming: 0 bases; J trimming: 5 bases; junction bases outside the gene matches: 5. The V gene's germline CDR1 is SGDLS and CDR2 YYNGEE.